This is a list of T cell receptor beta chains from one sample in a study of Ad26.COV2.S vaccination and SARS-CoV-2 variants. Produced via immunoSEQ multiplex PCR; TCRdb's table is partial and in-frame only. Of about 480,000 clones listed, roughly 85% were seen once; the top ten hold 9.5% to 15%. The source material was peripheral blood, sampled in a trial of Ad26.COV2.S vaccine versus placebo. These receptor sequences come from a person aged 18-65 years who received the Ad26.COV2.S COVID-19 vaccine or a placebo. CDR3s include the opening cysteine and the closing phenylalanine or tryptophan. The order of the fields is CDR3 protein, CDR3 DNA, D gene, J gene, V gene, CDR3 length, clone size. A D gene is named only where the DNA matches it firmly. For some rows the clone size is stated as once, few or many, or as a class when expanded; others skip it.

CASSLFGKGLGFNEQFF,TGTGCCAGCAGCTTATTTGGAAAGGGACTAGGGTTCAATGAGCAGTTCTTC,TRBD2,TRBJ2-1,TRBV7-3,17,-
CASSPWTAYEQYF,TGTGCCAGCAGCCCTTGGACAGCCTACGAGCAGTACTTC,-,TRBJ2-7,TRBV7-3,13,-
CASSSLAGGQGATEAFF,TGTGCCAGCAGCTCGTTAGCTGGAGGACAGGGGGCCACTGAAGCTTTCTTT,TRBD1,TRBJ1-1,TRBV7-2,17,-
CASSSPETTGLNQPQHF,TGTGCCAGCAGCTCCCCCGAGACGACAGGCCTGAATCAGCCCCAGCATTTT,-,TRBJ1-5,TRBV28,17,-
CASNPLAGGQDTQYF,TGTGCCAGTAATCCACTAGCGGGAGGGCAAGATACGCAGTATTTT,TRBD2,TRBJ2-3,TRBV19,15,-
CASSVQGGNYGYTF,TGTGCCAGCAGCGTACAGGGGGGTAACTATGGCTACACCTTC,TRBD1,TRBJ1-2,TRBV9,14,-
CAISAQNNSPLHF,TGTGCCATTTCTGCTCAGAATAATTCACCCCTCCACTTT,-,TRBJ1-6,TRBV12-3/TRBV12-4,13,-
CASRLADRPGELFF,TGTGCCAGCAGACTAGCGGACCGTCCCGGGGAGCTGTTTTTT,TRBD2,TRBJ2-2,TRBV27,14,-
CATQTGTGELFF,TGTGCCACGCAAACGGGGACCGGGGAGCTGTTTTTT,-,TRBJ2-2,TRBV6-5,12,once
CASSLARGTDTQYF,TGCGCCAGCAGCTTGGCGCGGGGCACAGATACGCAGTATTTT,-,TRBJ2-3,TRBV5-1,14,-
CASSQGQDYGYTF,TGTGCCAGCAGCCAAGGGCAGGACTATGGCTACACCTTC,-,TRBJ1-2,TRBV4-2,13,once
CASLKGTGELFF,TGTGCCAGCCTTAAGGGGACCGGGGAGCTGTTTTTT,-,TRBJ2-2,TRBV7-9,12,few
CASSPGENYGYTF,TGTGCCAGCAGTCCGGGGGAAAACTATGGCTACACCTTC,-,TRBJ1-2,TRBV28,13,-
CATGGTAEEQETQYF,TGTGCCACGGGGGGGACAGCGGAAGAACAAGAGACCCAGTACTTC,-,TRBJ2-5,TRBV24-1,15,-
CASSFVSGGSYNEQFF,TGCGCCAGCAGCTTTGTGTCAGGGGGTTCCTACAATGAGCAGTTCTTC,TRBD1,TRBJ2-1,TRBV5-1,16,once
CASSSPVGTSGNTIYF,TGTGCCAGTAGTAGCCCCGTGGGGACATCTGGAAACACCATATATTTT,-,TRBJ1-3,TRBV19,16,-
CASSLRSSGKETQYF,TGCGCCAGCAGCTTGAGGTCTAGCGGGAAAGAGACCCAGTACTTC,TRBD2,TRBJ2-5,TRBV5-1,15,-
CASSERVFRGYQNTEAFF,TGTGCCAGCAGTGAGAGGGTGTTTCGGGGCTATCAGAACACTGAAGCTTTCTTT,-,TRBJ1-1,TRBV6-1,18,-
CASSLGGRSHEAFF,TGTGCCAGCAGCTTAGGTGGACGGTCTCATGAAGCTTTCTTT,-,TRBJ1-1,TRBV11-2,14,few
CASSSYPGTSGELFF,TGTGCCAGCAGCTCATACCCCGGGACTAGCGGGGAGCTGTTTTTT,TRBD2,TRBJ2-2,TRBV7-2,15,-
CSARDGYEQYF,TGCAGTGCCAGGGACGGGTACGAGCAGTACTTC,-,TRBJ2-7,TRBV20-1,11,-
CASGGYYEQYF,TGTGCCAGCGGCGGTTACTACGAGCAGTACTTC,-,TRBJ2-7,TRBV14,11,-
CSALLRTGYPDTQYF,TGCAGCGCTTTACTCCGGACAGGGTACCCAGATACGCAGTATTTT,TRBD1,TRBJ2-3,TRBV29-1,15,-
CASSSWARGGTEAFF,TGTGCCAGCAGCTCGTGGGCCCGGGGAGGCACTGAAGCTTTCTTT,-,TRBJ1-1,TRBV5-4,15,-
CASSYLPSGSASETQYF,TGTGCCAGCAGTTACCTCCCAAGCGGGAGCGCCAGCGAGACCCAGTACTTC,TRBD2,TRBJ2-5,TRBV6-2/TRBV6-3,17,-
CASTSQRAFSYEQYF,TGTGCCAGCACTTCTCAGCGGGCCTTCTCCTACGAGCAGTACTTC,-,TRBJ2-7,TRBV28,15,-
CASSWGLAGVQHEQYF,TGCGCCAGCAGCTGGGGACTAGCGGGAGTACAACACGAGCAGTACTTC,TRBD2,TRBJ2-7,TRBV5-1,16,-
CASSGLAGFFEQFF,TGTGCCAGCAGTGGACTAGCGGGATTTTTTGAGCAGTTCTTC,TRBD2,TRBJ2-1,TRBV2,14,-
CASSSWTGDNEKLFF,TGTGCCAGCAGCTCTTGGACAGGAGATAATGAAAAACTGTTTTTT,TRBD1,TRBJ1-4,TRBV11-1,15,-
CASSLEGGSLDTQYF,TGTGCCAGCAGCTTAGAGGGGGGCTCCTTGGATACGCAGTATTTT,-,TRBJ2-3,TRBV11-2,15,-
CASSRTQGAGSPLHF,TGTGCCAGCAGCCGAACACAGGGGGCTGGATCACCCCTCCACTTT,TRBD1,TRBJ1-6,TRBV14,15,-
CASSQDPRGPHNEQFF,TGCGCCAGCAGCCAAGACCCGCGGGGGCCCCACAATGAGCAGTTCTTC,-,TRBJ2-1,TRBV4-3,16,few
CASSLTPAATNEKLFF,TGTGCCAGCAGCTTGACCCCAGCAGCAACTAATGAAAAACTGTTTTTT,-,TRBJ1-4,TRBV5-5,16,-
CASSTGTSHEQFF,TGTGCCAGCAGCACAGGGACTAGTCATGAGCAGTTCTTC,TRBD2,TRBJ2-1,TRBV7-2,13,-
CASSYSPGAAEAFF,TGCGCCAGCAGTTATTCTCCGGGGGCGGCTGAAGCTTTCTTT,-,TRBJ1-1,TRBV10-2,14,-
CASSLVAQEQYF,TGTGCCAGCAGCTTAGTGGCACAAGAGCAGTACTTC,-,TRBJ2-7,TRBV7-9,12,-
CASREGADTGELFF,TGTGCCAGCCGGGAGGGAGCGGACACCGGGGAGCTGTTTTTT,TRBD2,TRBJ2-2,TRBV9,14,-
CASSRPPYGYTF,TGTGCCAGCAGCCGCCCCCCCTATGGCTACACCTTC,-,TRBJ1-2,TRBV7-9,12,many
CASSYLGTSGYEQYF,TGTGCCAGCAGTTACCTCGGGACTAGCGGTTACGAGCAGTACTTC,TRBD2,TRBJ2-7,TRBV6-5,15,-
CASSEGGTFPYNEQFF,TGTGCCAGCAGCGAGGGCGGGACTTTTCCCTACAATGAGCAGTTCTTC,-,TRBJ2-1,TRBV2,16,-
CASSLGQAHLEQFF,TGTGCCAGCAGCTTGGGGCAGGCGCACCTTGAGCAGTTCTTC,-,TRBJ2-1,TRBV5-8,14,-
CASSPLGGSAPHSPLHF,TGTGCCAGCAGCCCTCTCGGGGGGTCGGCGCCCCATTCACCCCTCCACTTT,-,TRBJ1-6,TRBV9,17,-
CASSIQPTTIYEQYF,TGCGCCAGCAGTATACAGCCAACCACCATCTACGAGCAGTACTTC,-,TRBJ2-7,TRBV5-1,15,-
CASSLTGTGAYEQYF,TGTGCCAGCAGCCTAACCGGGACAGGGGCCTACGAGCAGTACTTC,TRBD1,TRBJ2-7,TRBV6-5,15,-
CASSLSQGNEKLFF,TGCGCCAGCAGCTTGAGCCAGGGGAATGAAAAACTGTTTTTT,-,TRBJ1-4,TRBV5-1,14,-
CASSFQGKNTEAFF,TGTGCCAGCAGTTTTCAGGGAAAAAACACTGAAGCTTTCTTT,-,TRBJ1-1,TRBV28,14,-
CASVPGGETQYF,TGTGCCAGCGTCCCGGGGGGAGAGACCCAGTACTTC,TRBD2,TRBJ2-5,TRBV6-4,12,-
CASTGNWAAEAFF,TGTGCCAGCACTGGCAATTGGGCGGCTGAAGCTTTCTTT,-,TRBJ1-1,TRBV6-5,13,-
CASSEVRQTFGEKLFF,TGTGCCAGCAGTGAAGTTAGACAGACCTTCGGGGAAAAACTGTTTTTT,-,TRBJ1-4,TRBV2,16,-
CASRKGGGYEQYF,TGTGCCAGCAGAAAAGGGGGGGGCTACGAGCAGTACTTC,-,TRBJ2-7,TRBV7-2,13,-
CASSRPYRLRRGGYTF,TGCGCCAGCAGCCGCCCGTACAGGTTGCGAAGGGGTGGCTACACCTTC,-,TRBJ1-2,TRBV4-1,16,-
CASSSTGNPYNSPLHF,TGTGCCAGCAGCTCGACAGGGAACCCCTATAATTCACCCCTCCACTTT,TRBD1,TRBJ1-6,TRBV11-2,16,-
CASSLSPTGQETQYF,TGTGCCAGCAGCTTATCCCCGACAGGGCAAGAGACCCAGTACTTC,TRBD1,TRBJ2-5,TRBV7-8,15,-
CASSLPGTADTQYF,TGTGCCAGCAGTTTACCGGGCACGGCAGATACGCAGTATTTT,-,TRBJ2-3,TRBV28,14,once
CASGRDQETQYF,TGCGCCAGCGGCAGAGACCAAGAGACCCAGTACTTC,-,TRBJ2-5,TRBV5-1,12,-
CASSPSRAGGNEQFF,TGTGCCAGCTCACCATCTCGGGCAGGCGGCAATGAGCAGTTCTTC,-,TRBJ2-1,TRBV18,15,-
CASSFVAGVYEQYF,TGTGCCAGCAGTTTTGTAGCGGGAGTCTACGAGCAGTACTTC,TRBD2,TRBJ2-7,TRBV5-8,14,-
CARSLATTDSQETQYF,TGTGCCAGAAGCTTAGCCACTACAGACAGTCAAGAGACCCAGTACTTC,-,TRBJ2-5,TRBV7-5,16,-
CASGPAAGETQYF,TGTGCCAGTGGCCCGGCGGCCGGGGAGACCCAGTACTTC,-,TRBJ2-5,TRBV19,13,-
CASRGAALYGYTF,TGTGCCAGCAGGGGGGCGGCTCTCTATGGCTACACCTTC,-,TRBJ1-2,TRBV12-3/TRBV12-4,13,once